This TCR beta chain was identified during a study of T cell clones after liver transplantation (dated by TCRdb to between 2018 and 2020). About the investigation overall: Samples were obtained from ITN030ST, a randomized trial in which withdrawal of immunosuppression was attempted within 2 years of liver transplantation. After a pre-transplant mixed lymphocyte reaction, TCRbeta sequencing was used to pinpoint donor-reactive T cell clones, which were subsequently tracked in post-transplant blood. As an antigen-independent comparator for donor-reactive sequences, third party-reactive TCRbeta sequences were also identified from pre-transplant MLRs. Three of the eight recipients were HCV-positive; the others were transplanted for non-autoimmune, non-viral indications. Subjects received no induction therapy and standard immunosuppression until randomization at 12-24 months post-transplant. To count as tolerant, a recipient had to stay completely off immunosuppression for at least one year without liver enzymes climbing beyond twice the upper limit of normal. Blood samples were collected pre-transplant, then pre-randomization ahead of withdrawal, and finally post-randomization once withdrawal had either been completed or failed. A cohort of 8 liver transplant recipients was studied, of whom 3 were classified as tolerant and 5 as non-tolerant.

Based on the germline V gene, the CDR1 and CDR2 sequences are MDHEN and SYDVKM. Here V drops 6 bases and J drops 8 bases, and the junction holds 8 bases not matched to any gene. From cysteine to phenylalanine, the CDR3 is 14 amino acids long. The read is trimmed to its CDR3 DNA, 42 bases read in frame from base 1. As to this clone: The specificity of this receptor is unknown. No base qualities exist here, and no much larger clone lies one base off it.

Overall study outcomes, separate from this receptor: In a couple of subjects, low numbers of available donor cells limited the measurable donor-reactive repertoire. When repertoire turnover was taken into account, detection of donor-reactive sequences was significantly reduced in 7 of 8 subjects for CD4 and in 8 of 8 subjects for CD8. A greater decline was seen for donor-reactive sequences than for third party-reactive sequences, suggesting partial antigen-specific deletion unrelated to withdrawal success. In 5 of 8 subjects, circulating donor-reactive CD4 TCRbeta sequences decreased significantly after transplant, regardless of tolerance or HCV status. Since no allograft tissue specimens were available, donor-reactive T cells may have migrated into the graft instead of being deleted. The conclusions were considered preliminary, being limited by small, heterogeneous patient numbers and non-standardized post-transplant time points.

High-throughput TCRbeta CDR3 sequencing of frozen genomic DNA was performed by immunoSEQ, with PCR amplification, mapping, bias correction and internal controls included. For the original study's pipeline: Only productive rearrangements were retained, and each unique TCRbeta sequence was defined by its CDR3 nucleotide sequence together with its V and J gene. For classification of a sequence as donor-reactive, at least 5-fold expansion in CFSE-low cells relative to unstimulated pre-transplant cells and a frequency of at least 0.01% were required. Per-subject minimum frequency thresholds, based on the lowest-template unstimulated sample, ensured at least 90% detection power. Jensen-Shannon divergence between the top 1000 TCRbeta sequences post- versus pre-transplant served as the measure of repertoire turnover. Changes in detection of donor-reactive sequences were tested with two-sided Fisher's exact tests. The clones in this table, taken by TCRdb from immuneACCESS, are in-frame only. Not every clone is retained; where verified, under half of the shortfall comes from an unresolved V gene, and the cause of the rest is unknown. The DNA gave D and trimming, while V, J and clone size come from that table. Counted in this sample were tens of thousands of clones; 90% of them appeared once. Roughly 2.6% of the sample goes to the ten largest clones.

The sample's time point label, decoded: pre-transplant. Thawed unstimulated PBMCs were stained for CD3, CD4 and CD8 and FACS-sorted into CD3+CD4+ and CD3+CD8+ populations. All 8 studied subjects were randomized to withdrawal of immunosuppression. The Qiagen DNeasy Blood and Tissue Kit was used to isolate genomic DNA. The receptor was isolated from a human donor who received a liver transplant. Sample: CD4+ T cells from blood, taken before liver transplant. The V and J genes are TRBV28 and TRBJ1-4; 8 junctional bases match TRBD1. The CDR3 here reads CASSSGQGREKLFF. The bases are TGTGCCAGCAGCTCCGGACAGGGTAGGGAAAAACTGTTTTTT.